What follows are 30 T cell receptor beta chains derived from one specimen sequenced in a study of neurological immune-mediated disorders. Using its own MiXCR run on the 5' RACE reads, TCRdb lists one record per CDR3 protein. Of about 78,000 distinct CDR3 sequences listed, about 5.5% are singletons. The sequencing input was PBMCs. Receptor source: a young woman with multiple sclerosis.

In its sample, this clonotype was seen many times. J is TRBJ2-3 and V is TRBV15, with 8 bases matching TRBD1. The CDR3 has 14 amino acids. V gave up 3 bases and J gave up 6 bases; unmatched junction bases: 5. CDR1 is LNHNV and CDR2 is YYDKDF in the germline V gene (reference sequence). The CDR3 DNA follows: TGTGCCACCAGCAGCAAGGACAGGGTGGATACGCAGTATTTT. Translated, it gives CATSSKDRVDTQYF.

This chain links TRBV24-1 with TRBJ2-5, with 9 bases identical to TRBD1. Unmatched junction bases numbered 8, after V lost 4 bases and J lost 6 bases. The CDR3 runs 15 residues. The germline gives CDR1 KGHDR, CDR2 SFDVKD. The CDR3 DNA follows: TGTGCCACCAGTGACCACGGGACAGGGTTCAAGACCCAGTACTTC. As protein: CATSDHGTGFKTQYF.

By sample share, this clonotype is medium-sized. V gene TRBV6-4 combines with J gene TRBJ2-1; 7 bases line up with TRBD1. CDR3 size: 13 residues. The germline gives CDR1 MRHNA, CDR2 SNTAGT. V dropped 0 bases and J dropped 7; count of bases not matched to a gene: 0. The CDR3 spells CASSDSDRNEQFF. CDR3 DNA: TGTGCCAGCAGTGACTCGGACAGGAATGAGCAGTTCTTC.

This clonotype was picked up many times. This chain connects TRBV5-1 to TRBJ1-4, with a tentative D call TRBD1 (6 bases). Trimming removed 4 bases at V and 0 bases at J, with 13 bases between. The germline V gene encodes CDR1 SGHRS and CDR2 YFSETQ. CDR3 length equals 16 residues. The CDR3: CASSLGTTTTNEKLFF. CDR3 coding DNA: TGCGCCAGCAGCCTCGGGACAACTACAACTAATGAAAAACTGTTTTTT.

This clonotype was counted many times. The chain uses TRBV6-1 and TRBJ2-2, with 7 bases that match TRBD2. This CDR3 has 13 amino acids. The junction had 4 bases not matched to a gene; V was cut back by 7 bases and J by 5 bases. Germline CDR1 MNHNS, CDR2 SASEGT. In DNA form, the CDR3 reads TGTGCCAGCAAAGGAGCGGGAACCGGGGAGCTGTTTTTT. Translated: CASKGAGTGELFF.

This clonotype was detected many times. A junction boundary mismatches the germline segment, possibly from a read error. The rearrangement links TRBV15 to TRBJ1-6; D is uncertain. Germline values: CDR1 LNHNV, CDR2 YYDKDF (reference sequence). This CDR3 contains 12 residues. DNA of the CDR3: TGTGCCACCAGCAGAGACGGAACCCCTAGGGTCTTT. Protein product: CATSRDGTPRVF.

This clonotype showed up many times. This chain's CDR3 is CSARLTGQGNIQYF. Written as DNA, the CDR3 is TGCAGTGCTAGATTGACAGGGCAGGGAAACATTCAGTACTTC. The V and J genes are TRBV20-1 and TRBJ2-4, with TRBD1 matching 7 bases. Germline V gives CDR1 DFQATT, CDR2 SNEGSKA (reference sequence). The trim removed 2 bases at V and 6 bases at J, leaving 7 bases unmatched. The CDR3 spans 14 residues.

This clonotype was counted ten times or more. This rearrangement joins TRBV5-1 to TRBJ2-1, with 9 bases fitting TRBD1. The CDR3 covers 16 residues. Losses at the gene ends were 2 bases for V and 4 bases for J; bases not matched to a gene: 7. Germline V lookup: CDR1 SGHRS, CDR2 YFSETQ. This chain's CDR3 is CASSFRADRGYNEQFF. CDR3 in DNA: TGCGCCAGCAGCTTTCGGGCCGACAGGGGGTACAATGAGCAGTTCTTC.

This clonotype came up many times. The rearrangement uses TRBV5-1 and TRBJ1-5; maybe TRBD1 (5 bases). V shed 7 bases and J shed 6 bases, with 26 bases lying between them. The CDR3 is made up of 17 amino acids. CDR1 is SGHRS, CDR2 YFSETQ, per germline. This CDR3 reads CASVSSLDRGFGQPQHF. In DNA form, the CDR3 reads TGCGCCAGCGTGAGCAGCCTGGACCGGGGGTTCGGTCAGCCCCAGCATTTT. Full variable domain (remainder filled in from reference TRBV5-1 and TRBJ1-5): KAGVTQTPRYLIKTRGQQVTLSCSPISGHRSVSWYQQTPGQGLQFLFEYFSETQRNKGNFPGRFSGRQFSNSRSEMNVSTLELGDSALYLCASVSSLDRGFGQPQHFGDGTRLSIL.

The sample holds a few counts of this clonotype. The CDR3 protein is CSVPAGVVGEQYF. The DNA for the CDR3 is TGCAGTGTCCCAGCGGGAGTTGTCGGCGAGCAGTACTTC. V gene TRBV20-1 combines with J gene TRBJ2-7, with 8 bases identical to TRBD2. Trimming removed 7 bases from V and 6 bases from J; junction bases left unmatched: 11. There are 13 residues in the CDR3. CDR1 is DFQATT and CDR2 is SNEGSKA in the germline V gene (reference sequence).

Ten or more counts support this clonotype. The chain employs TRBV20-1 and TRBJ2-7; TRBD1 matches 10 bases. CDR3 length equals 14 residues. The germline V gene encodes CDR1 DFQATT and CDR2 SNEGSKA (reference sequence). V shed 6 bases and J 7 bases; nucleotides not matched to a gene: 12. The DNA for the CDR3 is TGCAGTGCCACTTGGTTAGGACAGGGGGAAGAGCAGTACTTC. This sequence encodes CSATWLGQGEEQYF.

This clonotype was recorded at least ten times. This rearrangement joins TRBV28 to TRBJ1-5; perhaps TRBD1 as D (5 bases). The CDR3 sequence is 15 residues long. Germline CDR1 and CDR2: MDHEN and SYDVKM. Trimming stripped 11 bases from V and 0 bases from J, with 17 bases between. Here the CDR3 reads CASSRGVFSNQPQHF. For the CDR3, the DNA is TGTGCCTCGTCACGGGGGGTTTTTAGCAATCAGCCCCAGCATTTT. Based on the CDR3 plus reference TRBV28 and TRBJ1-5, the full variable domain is DVKVTQSSRYLVKRTGEKVFLECVQDMDHENMFWYRQDPGLGLRLIYFSYDVKMKEKGDIPEGYSVSREKKERFSLILESASTNQTSMYLCASSRGVFSNQPQHFGDGTRLSIL.

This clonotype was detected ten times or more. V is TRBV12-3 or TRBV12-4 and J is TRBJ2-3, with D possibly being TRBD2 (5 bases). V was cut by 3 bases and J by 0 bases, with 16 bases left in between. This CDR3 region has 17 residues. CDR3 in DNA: TGTGCCAGCAGTTTCACCACGGGGAGAGCTAGCACAGATACGCAGTATTTT. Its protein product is CASSFTTGRASTDTQYF.

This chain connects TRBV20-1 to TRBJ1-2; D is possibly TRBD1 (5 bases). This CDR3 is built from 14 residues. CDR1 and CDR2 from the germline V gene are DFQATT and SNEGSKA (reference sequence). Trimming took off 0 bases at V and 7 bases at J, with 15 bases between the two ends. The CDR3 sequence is CSARDLAGIGGYTF. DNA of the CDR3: TGCAGTGCTAGAGATCTCGCAGGGATCGGTGGCTACACCTTC.

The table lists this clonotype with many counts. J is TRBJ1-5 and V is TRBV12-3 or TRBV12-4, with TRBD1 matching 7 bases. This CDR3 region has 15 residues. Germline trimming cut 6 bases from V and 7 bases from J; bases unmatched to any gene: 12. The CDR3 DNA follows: TGTGCCAGCAGCAACGAGGGGGCCGGTCACCAGCCCCAGCATTTT. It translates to CASSNEGAGHQPQHF.

CDR3 in amino acids: CASSRGHGGYEQYV. CDR3 nucleotide sequence: TGTGCCAGCAGCCGAGGCCATGGGGGGTACGAGCAGTACGTC. This chain uses TRBV3-1 with TRBJ2-7; weak D call: TRBD2 (6 bases). The CDR3 is 14 amino acids. Trimming took 4 bases from V and 4 from J, leaving 14 bases between them. CDR1 is LGHDT, CDR2 YNNKEL, per germline (reference sequence).

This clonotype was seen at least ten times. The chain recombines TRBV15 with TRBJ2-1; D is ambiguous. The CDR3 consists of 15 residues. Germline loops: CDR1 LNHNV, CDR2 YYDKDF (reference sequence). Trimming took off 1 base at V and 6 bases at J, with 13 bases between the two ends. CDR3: CATSRAGPSSNEQFF. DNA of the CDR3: TGTGCCACCAGCAGAGCTGGGCCGAGCAGCAATGAGCAGTTCTTC.

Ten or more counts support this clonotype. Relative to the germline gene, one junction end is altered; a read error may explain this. The CDR3: CASSGDAVNSPLHF. CDR3 DNA: TGCGCCAGCAGTGGGGACGCCGTTAATTCGCCCCTCCACTTT. The chain joins TRBV10-2 to TRBJ1-6; a weak D match, TRBD1 (5 bases). Germline V lookup: CDR1 WSHSY, CDR2 SAAADI. The CDR3 is made up of 14 amino acids.

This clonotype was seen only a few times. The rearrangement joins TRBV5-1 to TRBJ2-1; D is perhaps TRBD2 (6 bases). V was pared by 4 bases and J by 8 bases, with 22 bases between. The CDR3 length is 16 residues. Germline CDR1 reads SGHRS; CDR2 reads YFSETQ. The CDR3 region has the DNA TGCGCCAGCAGCCAAGCGTTGAGGGGCCCGGGGGATGAGCAGTTCTTC. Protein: CASSQALRGPGDEQFF.

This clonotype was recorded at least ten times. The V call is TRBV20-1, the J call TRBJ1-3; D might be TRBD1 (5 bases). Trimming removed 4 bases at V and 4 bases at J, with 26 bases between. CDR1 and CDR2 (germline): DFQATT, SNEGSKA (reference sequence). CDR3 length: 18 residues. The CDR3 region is CSAIPLGQGGLRGNTIYF. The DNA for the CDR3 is TGCAGTGCTATTCCCCTCGGCCAGGGAGGTCTTCGGGGAAACACCATATATTTT.

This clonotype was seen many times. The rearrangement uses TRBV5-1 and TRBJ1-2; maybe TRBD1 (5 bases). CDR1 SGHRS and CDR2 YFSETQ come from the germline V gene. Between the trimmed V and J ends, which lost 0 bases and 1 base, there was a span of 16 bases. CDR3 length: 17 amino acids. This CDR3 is CASSLDAGYDLNYGYTF. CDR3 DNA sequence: TGCGCCAGCAGCTTGGACGCAGGGTACGACCTTAACTATGGCTACACCTTC.

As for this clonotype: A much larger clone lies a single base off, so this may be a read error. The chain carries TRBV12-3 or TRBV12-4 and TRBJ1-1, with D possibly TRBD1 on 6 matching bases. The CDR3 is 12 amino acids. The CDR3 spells CDSSWRGPEAFF. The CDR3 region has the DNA TGTGACAGCAGTTGGCGGGGGCCTGAAGCTTTCTTT.

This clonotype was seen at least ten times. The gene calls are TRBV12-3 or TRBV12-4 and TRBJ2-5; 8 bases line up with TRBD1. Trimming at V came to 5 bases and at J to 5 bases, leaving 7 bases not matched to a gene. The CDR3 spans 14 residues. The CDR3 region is CASSRGQGGETQYF. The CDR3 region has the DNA TGTGCCAGCAGTCGCGGACAGGGTGGGGAGACCCAGTACTTC.

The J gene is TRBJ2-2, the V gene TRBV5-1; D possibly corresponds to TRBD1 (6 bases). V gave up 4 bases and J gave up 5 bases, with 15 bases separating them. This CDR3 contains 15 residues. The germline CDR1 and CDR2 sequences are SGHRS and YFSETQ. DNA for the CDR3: TGCGCCAGCAGCGCGCAGGGGAAGGAAACCGGGGAGCTGTTTTTT. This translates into CASSAQGKETGELFF.

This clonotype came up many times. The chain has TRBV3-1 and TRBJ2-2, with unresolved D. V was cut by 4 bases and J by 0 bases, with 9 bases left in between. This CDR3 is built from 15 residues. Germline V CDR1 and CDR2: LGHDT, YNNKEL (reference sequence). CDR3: CASSRIASNTGELFF. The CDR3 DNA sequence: TGTGCCAGCAGCCGGATAGCCTCGAACACCGGGGAGCTGTTTTTT.

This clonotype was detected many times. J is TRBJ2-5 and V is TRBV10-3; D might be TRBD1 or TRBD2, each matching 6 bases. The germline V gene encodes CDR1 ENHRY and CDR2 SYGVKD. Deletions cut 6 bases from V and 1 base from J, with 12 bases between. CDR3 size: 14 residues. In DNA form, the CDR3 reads TGTGCCATCAGCCGGGGGCCAGCCCAAGAGACCCAGTACTTC. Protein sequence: CAISRGPAQETQYF.

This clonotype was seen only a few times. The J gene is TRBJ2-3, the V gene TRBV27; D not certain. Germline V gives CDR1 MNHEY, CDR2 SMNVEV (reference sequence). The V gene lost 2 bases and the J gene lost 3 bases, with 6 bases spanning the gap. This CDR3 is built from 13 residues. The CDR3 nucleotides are TGTGCCAGCAGTTTAATGGGAACAGATACGCAGTATTTT. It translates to CASSLMGTDTQYF.

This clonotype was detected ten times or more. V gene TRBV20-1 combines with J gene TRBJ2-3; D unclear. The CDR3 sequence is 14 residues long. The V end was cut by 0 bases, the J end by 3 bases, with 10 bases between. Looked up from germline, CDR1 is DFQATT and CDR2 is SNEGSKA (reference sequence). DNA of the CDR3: TGCAGTGCTAGAGAACAGACCATAACAGATACGCAGTATTTT. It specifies CSAREQTITDTQYF.

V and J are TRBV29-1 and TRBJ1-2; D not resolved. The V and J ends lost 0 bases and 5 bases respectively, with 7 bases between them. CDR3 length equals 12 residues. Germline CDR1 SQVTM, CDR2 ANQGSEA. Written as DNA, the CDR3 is TGCAGCGTTGAAGAGTGGGTATATGGCTACACCTTC. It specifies CSVEEWVYGYTF.

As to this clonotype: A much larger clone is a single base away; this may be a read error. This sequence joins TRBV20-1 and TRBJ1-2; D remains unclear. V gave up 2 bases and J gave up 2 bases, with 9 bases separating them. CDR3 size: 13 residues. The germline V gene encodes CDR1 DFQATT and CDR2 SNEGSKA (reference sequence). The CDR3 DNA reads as TGCAGTGCTAGACTCCCCACCAACTATGGCTACACCTTC. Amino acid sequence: CSARLPTNYGYTF.